The clone carrying this TCR beta chain appeared a few times. Its antigen is unknown. The sample originates from a study of T cells after yellow fever vaccination. This CDR3 is built from 16 residues. Germline V gene lookup returns CDR1 MNHEY and CDR2 SVGEGT. Trimming took off 6 bases at V and 7 bases at J, with 25 bases between the two ends. A process of 5'RACE template switching, which added a universal primer site and UMIs, was used to make TCR cDNA. Using its own MiXCR run on the 5' RACE reads, TCRdb lists one record per CDR3 protein. Of just under 600,000 distinct CDR3 sequences in the sample, roughly 13% were seen once. Broader study findings: Abundant clonotypes (contaminants from the bulk population) could be present in FACS-sorted repertoires.

This TCR was recovered from a man younger than 40 who received the YFV17D yellow fever vaccine. V usage is TRBV6-2 or TRBV6-3 and J usage is TRBJ2-7, with a possible D match to TRBD2 (7 bases). Material: PBMCs, obtained on the day of the yellow fever booster vaccination. The CDR3 loop is CASSYHLTGRAEEQYF. The CDR3 coding sequence is TGTGCCAGCAGCTATCACCTCACAGGGAGGGCGGAAGAGCAGTACTTC.